Reported below is one T cell receptor (beta chain). The antigen is undetermined. Through a sample-barcoded 5' primer and a J-beta primer mix, a second PCR was run for roughly 6 to 12 cycles. TCRdb processed the 5' RACE reads anew with MiXCR; each CDR3 protein has one entry. The data hold approximately 1.5 million distinct CDR3 sequences, with about 45% observed a single time. The germline V gene encodes CDR1 SGHAT and CDR2 FQNNGV. V was trimmed by 7 bases and J by 9 bases, leaving 13 bases between them. The CDR3 has 12 amino acids. These data come from a study of blood T cells in healthy people across ages. Study-wide points: The study regarded diversity estimates from one million T cells as underestimates. More naive CD4+ cells and higher diversity marked long-lived donors relative to aged donors.

Caucasian individuals from Russia who were healthy and aged roughly 6 to 95 acted as donors. The source material was blood. The clonotype comes from a woman aged 18-35 years in good health. The V and J genes are TRBV11-2 and TRBJ2-1, with a possible D match to TRBD1 (6 bases). Here the CDR3 reads CASKPQGPEQFF. In DNA, the CDR3 is TGTGCCAGCAAACCACAGGGTCCTGAGCAGTTCTTC.